This T cell receptor beta chain was retrieved from a study of regulatory T cells in long-lasting Graves disease. Study-wide points: Persistent Graves' patients possessed reduced TCR diversity relative to recently diagnosed ones. The study found persistent patients shared more public clonotypes (about 3,000) than new patients (just over 950). When disease was persistent, TRBV28, TRBJ1-2 and TRBJ2-5 were the favored segments.

About this clonotype: Its antigen is undetermined. The final CDR3 position lacks the conserved phenylalanine or tryptophan, pointing to a likely read error.

Time point of the sample: persistent/refractory GD, antithyroid drugs over 5 years with positive TRAb. Extracted PBMC RNA gave rise to the TCR library. Germline V CDR1 and CDR2: MGHRA, YSYEKL. The V gene lost 3 bases and the J gene lost 4 bases, with 15 bases spanning the gap. CDR3 length: 15 amino acids. Building of the TCR beta libraries involved iRepertoire HTBI primers and Arm-PCR of CDR3 regions. Authors' processing steps: The samples included approximately 60 TRBV and 15 or so TRBJ segments. A single record per CDR3 protein comes from TCRdb applying MiXCR to the multiplex PCR reads. The V and J calls and clone size are TCRdb's, not the authors'. The table lists 420,000 or so distinct CDR3 sequences, 20% to 30% of them singletons, with approximately 26% in the top ten.

The TCR originated in a female donor with Graves disease. The sequences come from peripheral blood mononuclear cells (PBMCs), collected when the disease was refractory, from a patient treated with antithyroid drugs. This sequence joins TRBV4-1 and TRBJ1-1, with D maybe TRBD1 (6 bases). The CDR3 DNA sequence: TGCGCCAGCAGCCAGACACAGGGTGAGTTCACTGAAGCTTTCTCT. This codes for CASSQTQGEFTEAFS.